This T cell receptor (beta chain) is drawn from a study of multiple sclerosis patients with progressive multifocal leukoencephalopathy (dated by TCRdb to about 2019). Looking at the study overall: Peripheral T and B cells were examined in MS patients who developed PML (4 under natalizumab, 1 after alemtuzumab) and in treated patients who did not develop PML. The study was designed to detect JC virus-specific or public T-cell expansions arising at the time of PML onset. Two natalizumab-treated patients who later developed PML were followed longitudinally from before therapy through 6 and 12 months to PML onset.

The time point label here, explained by the study, means: approximately 11 months of natalizumab therapy. Explained via the paper, the treatment or condition label denotes: on natalizumab therapy at sampling. The controls were five or six MS patients treated with natalizumab who did not develop PML and who were sampled longitudinally. All listed patients had previously received interferon beta, and all PML patients were female. Blood samples at T1 and T2 were obtained at 6 and 12 months of natalizumab therapy, respectively. Ficoll-Hypaque density gradient centrifugation was used to isolate peripheral blood mononuclear cells. CDR1 and CDR2, looked up from the germline V gene (reference sequence), are LNHNV and YYDKDF. The CDR3 goes from the cysteine to the phenylalanine over 15 residues. The sequence is cut down to CDR3 DNA, 45 bases in frame from base 1. Relative to germline, V is 0 bases shorter and J is 5 bases shorter, with 14 bases between their ends.

To note about this clone: Its antigen is still unknown. No base quality values were provided; no much bigger clone lies one nucleotide off.

The immunoSEQ two-step multiplex PCR at survey-level depth was used to amplify TRB CDR3 regions from genomic DNA. Synthetic inline TR CDR3 controls covering all V-J pairings were spiked into each PCR to estimate template counts and remove amplification bias. Reads went through processing to reduce amplification and sequencing bias, and quantification was done against synthetic TR CDR3 analogs. Per the source publication's procedure: Raw data were processed in ImmunoSEQ Analyzer, removing out-of-frame sequences and CDR3s with stop codons, and genes were named by IMGT nomenclature. Normalized Shannon entropy, defined as 1 minus Pielou's evenness, was used to summarize repertoire diversity. Only TRB sequences sharing the V gene, the J gene and the CDR3 were counted as identical. Public PML clonotypes were CDR3s shared by two or more PML-onset samples but absent earlier, in controls, and in public databases. CDR3 amino acid composition by position was analyzed with Skylign using the observed count method. Sourced from immuneACCESS, this table was stored by TCRdb with only in-frame sequences that have V and J called. A share of the clones is absent; for the studies checked, an unresolved V gene accounts for under half, and the remainder has no known explanation. That table supplies the V and J calls and clone size; D and trimming were determined from the DNA. In this sample the table shows some 27,000 clones, almost 90% of which occur a single time. The top ten constitute about 1.3% of the sample.

The paper's findings and limits, for the study overall: Because of the small, descriptive cohort, whether findings reflect JC virus infection or general immunocompromise remained unclear. Although TRB clones above 0.5% frequency turned up only in PML patients, the clones expanded at PML onset were already present before and during natalizumab therapy. Lower normalized Shannon entropy suggested less diverse TRB repertoires in most PML patients, whereas the natalizumab-treated controls showed values near 1. The analysis covered only peripheral blood, although cerebrospinal fluid or brain lymphocytes might be more informative for natalizumab-associated PML. At the time PML developed, no common TRBV or TRBJ gene usage or preferential TRBV-TRBJ pairings were detected.

Sequenced material: PBMCs, taken from a patient treated with natalizumab. The receptor comes from a human donor with multiple sclerosis. The sequence joins TRBV15 to TRBJ2-7; the best D guess is TRBD1, with 7 bases matching. The sequenced DNA: TGTGCCACCAGCAGAGAAGGGCAGGGGGGCGACGAGCAGTACTTC. Translated, it reads CATSREGQGGDEQYF.